These 2 T cell receptor beta chains were all obtained from the same sample, sequenced in a study of neoadjuvant anti-PD-1 for oral cavity cancer. The method was immunoSEQ multiplex PCR; TCRdb's version includes in-frame clones alone and lacks a portion of them. The table records approximately 43,000 clones, about three quarters of them present only once. Indicated time point: after neoadjuvant nivolumab, at surgical resection. The specimen comprised PBMCs, sampled after nivolumab (anti-PD-1) treatment. Source of these receptors: a person between 35 and 79 years old with oral cavity squamous cell carcinoma.

The V and J genes are TRBV27 and TRBJ2-2; 8 bases match TRBD2. The CDR3 covers 18 residues. Per the germline V gene, CDR1 is MNHEY and CDR2 is SMNVEV (reference sequence). V lost 4 bases, J lost 5 bases, and 15 bases stayed unmatched. The CDR3 region has the DNA TGTGCCAGCAGTTCCCCTCAAAGCGGGAGTGTTAGAACCGGGGAGCTGTTTTTT. Its translation is CASSSPQSGSVRTGELFF.

V and J are TRBV7-8 and TRBJ2-1, with 7 bases aligning to TRBD2. This CDR3 contains 15 residues. The ends lost 5 bases at V and 2 bases at J; junction bases unmatched: 6. Germline lookup yields CDR1 SGHVS and CDR2 FQNEAQ. CDR3 coding DNA: TGTGCCAGCAGCCGAGAGGGAGGGACCTACAATGAGCAGTTCTTC. It translates to CASSREGGTYNEQFF.